Presented here are 20 T cell receptor beta chains from one specimen sequenced in a study of response to subunit inactivated influenza vaccine. In TCRdb, the RT-PCR reads were re-called with MiXCR into one record per CDR3 protein. Of more than 700,000 distinct CDR3 sequences in the sample, about 20% are singletons; the top ten hold roughly a tenth. Specimen: PBMCs from blood, collected roughly 5 days after vaccination. The source of these receptors is a man in his forties or fifties who received an inactivated influenza vaccine.

This clonotype was observed a few times. V is TRBV20-1 and J is TRBJ2-2, with D hard to call. Germline V CDR1 and CDR2: DFQATT, SNEGSKA (reference sequence). Trimming left V 1 base short and J 6 bases short, with 3 bases between. The CDR3 runs 11 residues. For the CDR3, the DNA is TGCAGTGCTAGAGTTGCCGGGGAGCTGTTTTTT. Its translation is CSARVAGELFF.

This clonotype came up a few times. The V gene is TRBV7-2, the J gene TRBJ2-3, with 9 bases fitting TRBD1. Germline assignment: CDR1 SGHTA and CDR2 FQGNSA. V lost 5 bases to trimming and J lost 2 bases; unmatched junction nucleotides: 8. There are 16 residues in the CDR3. The CDR3 nucleotides are TGTGCCAGCAGCGTCGCCGGGACAGGGACCACAGATACGCAGTATTTT. It specifies CASSVAGTGTTDTQYF.

This clonotype was counted between two and nine times. J is TRBJ1-3 and V is TRBV12-3 or TRBV12-4; no definite D call. CDR3 length: 13 amino acids. V lost 3 bases and J lost 1, with 4 bases in between. CDR3 DNA: TGTGCCAGCAGTTTTTGGTCTGGAAACACCATATATTTT. Its protein is CASSFWSGNTIYF.

This clonotype was seen ten or more times. The chain recombines TRBV28 with TRBJ2-3, with D possibly being TRBD2 (7 bases). The germline V and J ends were trimmed by 6 bases and 6 bases, with 13 bases remaining between them. Germline V gene lookup returns CDR1 MDHEN and CDR2 SYDVKM. The CDR3 sequence is 13 residues long. CDR3 nucleotide sequence: TGTGCCAGCAGAGGGGGGGGTGGGGATACGCAGTATTTT. Amino acid sequence: CASRGGGGDTQYF.

Of note for this clonotype: The junction differs from germline at one of its ends, possibly a read error. V gene TRBV4-2 combines with J gene TRBJ2-7; 7 bases fit TRBD1. Looked up from germline, CDR1 is LGHNA and CDR2 is YNFKEQ. The CDR3 has 16 amino acids. The CDR3 DNA sequence: TGTTCCAGCAGCCAGGGGACAGCCGCCAACCCTTACGAGCAGTACTTC. Its protein product is CSSSQGTAANPYEQYF.

In its sample, this clonotype was seen once. The CDR3 coding sequence is TGCGCCAGCAGTGATTCGGACAGGGAGGGTAATGAGCAGTTCTTC. Translating it yields CASSDSDREGNEQFF. The chain uses TRBV10-1 and TRBJ2-1, with TRBD1 as a possible D gene (8 bases). The ends were cut back, 3 bases at V and 7 bases at J, with 16 bases in the middle. Germline V CDR1 and CDR2: WNHNN, SYGVQD (reference sequence). The CDR3 is 15 amino acids.

This clonotype appeared a single time. The V and J genes are TRBV27 and TRBJ2-7; TRBD2 aligns across 12 bases. V trimming: 2 bases; J trimming: 9 bases; junction bases outside the gene matches: 17. Per the germline V gene, CDR1 is MNHEY and CDR2 is SMNVEV (reference sequence). The CDR3 is 18 residues long. The chain's CDR3 is CASSLMSGLAGGPDVQYF. DNA for the CDR3: TGTGCCAGCAGTTTAATGTCTGGGCTAGCGGGGGGGCCGGACGTGCAGTACTTC.

This clonotype was seen repeatedly, ten times or more. The chain uses TRBV20-1 and TRBJ2-3, with D unresolved. This CDR3 comprises 10 residues. V was cut by 6 bases and J by 5 bases, with 6 bases left in between. The V gene's germline CDR1 is DFQATT and CDR2 SNEGSKA (reference sequence). DNA of the CDR3: TGCAGTGCCGGCGGAGATACGCAGTATTTT. It encodes CSAGGDTQYF.

This clonotype was recorded many times. The chain has TRBV24-1 and TRBJ2-1; 12 nucleotides agree with TRBD2. The CDR3 contains 16 residues. The trim removed 4 bases at V and 8 bases at J, leaving 8 bases unmatched. Germline CDR1 and CDR2: KGHDR and SFDVKD. CDR3 in DNA: TGTGCCACCAGTGACGGAACTAGCGGGGGGCGGGATGAGCAGTTCTTC. This gives the protein CATSDGTSGGRDEQFF.

The chain links TRBV9 to TRBJ2-2, with 9 nucleotides matching TRBD2. The CDR3 has 17 residues. V was clipped by 1 base and J by 0 bases; unmatched bases: 4. The germline V gene has CDR1 SGDLS and CDR2 YYNGEE. The CDR3 DNA reads TGTGCCAGCAGCGTATCTAGCGGGAACGCGAACACCGGGGAGCTGTTTTTT. Encoded protein: CASSVSSGNANTGELFF.

This clonotype was seen more than once but under ten times. The CDR3, as DNA: TGTGCCAGCACGTCTGGGGGGACAGCGCTCTGGGAGACCCAGTACTTC. Translated, it gives CASTSGGTALWETQYF. The chain couples TRBV7-9 to TRBJ2-5; TRBD1 might be the D (7 bases). The CDR3 has 16 amino acids. The ends were cut back, 7 bases at V and 5 bases at J, with 23 bases in the middle. In germline, CDR1 is SEHNR, CDR2 FQNEAQ (reference sequence).

This clonotype was recorded at least ten times. This chain joins TRBV5-1 and TRBJ2-2, with D perhaps given as TRBD1 or TRBD2 (6 bases each). CDR3 size: 14 residues. Looked up from germline, CDR1 is SGHRS and CDR2 is YFSETQ. Trimming pared 0 bases from V and 7 bases from J, leaving 10 bases between. As DNA, the CDR3 is TGCGCCAGCAGCTTGGACGGGGGCAGCGGGGAGCTGTTTTTT. Translation: CASSLDGGSGELFF.

This clonotype has only a few counts. V and J are TRBV5-1 and TRBJ2-1, with D possibly TRBD2 on 6 matching bases. CDR1 and CDR2 (germline): SGHRS, YFSETQ. This CDR3 has 16 residues. Trimming shortened V by 4 bases and J by 2 bases, and 16 bases separated the two germline ends. CDR3 protein: CASSIGTPAPYNEQFF. The CDR3 coding sequence is TGCGCCAGCAGCATAGGGACTCCCGCCCCCTACAATGAGCAGTTCTTC.

The J gene is TRBJ2-1, the V gene TRBV7-9; D is possibly TRBD2 (7 bases). Trimming cost V 8 bases and J 7 bases, with 18 bases left between them. The CDR3 is made up of 14 amino acids. Germline values: CDR1 SEHNR, CDR2 FQNEAQ (reference sequence). Here the CDR3 DNA reads TGTGCCAGCCTCATAGGGGGGGCCTGGAATGAGCAGTTCTTC. Its protein is CASLIGGAWNEQFF.

On this clonotype itself: At one end, the junction sequence differs from germline, possibly due to a read error. The chain uses TRBV10-3 and TRBJ2-7; no definite D call. Germline V gene sequence: CDR1 ENHRY, CDR2 SYGVKD. The CDR3 totals 14 residues. The CDR3 DNA reads as TGTGCCATCAGTGAGTTCTCCGGGCCGCAGCCAGGCGACTTC. Translated, it gives CAISEFSGPQPGDF.

This clonotype was observed a few times. This sequence joins TRBV25-1 and TRBJ1-2; D perhaps matches TRBD1 (6 bases). With 2 bases removed from V and 4 bases from J, the gap between germline ends came to 11 bases. This CDR3 spans 14 amino acids. Germline V CDR1 and CDR2: MGHDK, SYGVNS. The CDR3 protein is CASSEPGDGYGYTF. The DNA of the CDR3 is TGTGCCAGCAGTGAACCAGGGGACGGCTATGGCTACACCTTC.

To note about this clonotype: The CDR3 does not close with the conserved phenylalanine or tryptophan, likely indicating a read error. V usage is TRBV11-1 and J usage is TRBJ2-1; 12 bases map to TRBD2. Looked up from germline, CDR1 is SGHAT and CDR2 is FQDESV (reference sequence). Trimming cost V 3 bases and J 1 base; bases outside gene matches: 7. The length of the CDR3 is 18 residues. CDR3 residues: CASSFPATSGSSYNEQFL. CDR3 sequence (DNA): TGTGCCAGCAGCTTCCCAGCGACTAGCGGGAGTTCCTACAATGAGCAGTTCCTC.

This clonotype was seen only a few times. The CDR3 reads CSARAGAANTEAFF. The CDR3 DNA reads TGCAGTGCTAGAGCGGGGGCAGCGAACACTGAAGCTTTCTTT. The chain has TRBV20-1 and TRBJ1-1; the D gene is possibly TRBD1 (6 bases). Trimming removed 1 base at V and 1 base at J, with 10 bases between. In germline, CDR1 is DFQATT, CDR2 SNEGSKA (reference sequence). The length of the CDR3 is 14 residues.

In this sample, this clonotype turned up a few times. The V and J genes are TRBV21-1 and TRBJ2-5; the table names TRBD2, a call not compared with the DNA. TRBV21-1 has pseudogene status. The CDR3 runs 17 residues. The CDR3 region has the DNA TGTGCCAGCAGCAAAGATGCACTAGCGGGAGAGGGTTGGACCCAGTACTTC. It encodes CASSKDALAGEGWTQYF.

This clonotype has a count of ten or more. The chain carries TRBV18 and TRBJ2-7; the match to TRBD2 covers 7 bases. CDR3 length: 15 residues. Germline V gives CDR1 KGHSH, CDR2 LQKENI. V was clipped by 2 bases and J by 1 base; unmatched bases: 5. CDR3 residues: CASSPTGLFSYEQYF. The CDR3 region has the DNA TGTGCCAGCTCACCAACGGGACTATTTTCCTACGAGCAGTACTTC.